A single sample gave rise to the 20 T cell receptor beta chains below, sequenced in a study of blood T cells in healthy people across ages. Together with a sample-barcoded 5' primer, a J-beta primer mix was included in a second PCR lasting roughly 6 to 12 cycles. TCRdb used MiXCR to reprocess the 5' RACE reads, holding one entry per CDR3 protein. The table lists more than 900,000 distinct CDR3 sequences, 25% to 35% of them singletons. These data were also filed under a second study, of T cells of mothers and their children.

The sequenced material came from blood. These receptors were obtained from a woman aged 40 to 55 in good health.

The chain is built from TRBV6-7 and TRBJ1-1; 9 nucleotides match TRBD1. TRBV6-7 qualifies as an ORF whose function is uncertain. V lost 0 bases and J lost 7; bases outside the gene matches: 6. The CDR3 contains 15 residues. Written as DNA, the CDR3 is TGTGCCAGCAGTTACTCGAGGGACAGGGCCTGTGAAGCTTTCTTT. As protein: CASSYSRDRACEAFF.

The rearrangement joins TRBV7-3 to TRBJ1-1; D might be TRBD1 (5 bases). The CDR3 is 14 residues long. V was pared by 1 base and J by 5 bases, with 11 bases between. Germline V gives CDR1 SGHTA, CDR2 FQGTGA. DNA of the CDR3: TGTGCCAGCAGCTTAATGGGGGATCGGACTGAAGCTTTCTTT. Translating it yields CASSLMGDRTEAFF.

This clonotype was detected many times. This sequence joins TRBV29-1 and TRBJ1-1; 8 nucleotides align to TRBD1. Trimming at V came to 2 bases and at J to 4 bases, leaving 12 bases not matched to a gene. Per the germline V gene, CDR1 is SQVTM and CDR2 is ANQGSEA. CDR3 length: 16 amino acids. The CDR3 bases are TGCAGCGTTGAACCAGGGATCAGGGGGCAGGGCACTGAAGCTTTCTTT. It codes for CSVEPGIRGQGTEAFF.

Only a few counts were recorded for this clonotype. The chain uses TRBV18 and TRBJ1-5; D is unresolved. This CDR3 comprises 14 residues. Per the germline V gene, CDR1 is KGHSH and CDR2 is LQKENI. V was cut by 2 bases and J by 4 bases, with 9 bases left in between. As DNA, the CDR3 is TGTGCCAGCTCACCAGGACGGACGAATCAGCCCCAGCATTTT. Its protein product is CASSPGRTNQPQHF.

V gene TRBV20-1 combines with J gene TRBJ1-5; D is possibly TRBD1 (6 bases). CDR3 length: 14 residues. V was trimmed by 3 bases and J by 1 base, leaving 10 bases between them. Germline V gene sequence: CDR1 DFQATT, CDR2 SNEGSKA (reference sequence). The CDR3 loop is CSARRGDSNQPQHF. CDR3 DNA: TGCAGTGCTAGGAGGGGGGACAGCAATCAGCCCCAGCATTTT.

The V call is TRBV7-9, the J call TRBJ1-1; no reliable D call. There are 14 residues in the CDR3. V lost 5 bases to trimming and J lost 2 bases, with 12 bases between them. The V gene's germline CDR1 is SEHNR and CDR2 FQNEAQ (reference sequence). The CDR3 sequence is CASSPDGLNTEAFF. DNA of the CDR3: TGTGCCAGCAGCCCTGACGGGTTAAACACTGAAGCTTTCTTT. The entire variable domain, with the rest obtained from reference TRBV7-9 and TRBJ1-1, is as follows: DTGVSQNPRHKITKRGQNVTFRCDPISEHNRLYWYRQTLGQGPEFLTYFQNEAQLEKSRLLSDRFSAERPKGSFSTLEIQRTEQGDSAMYLCASSPDGLNTEAFFGQGTRLTVV.

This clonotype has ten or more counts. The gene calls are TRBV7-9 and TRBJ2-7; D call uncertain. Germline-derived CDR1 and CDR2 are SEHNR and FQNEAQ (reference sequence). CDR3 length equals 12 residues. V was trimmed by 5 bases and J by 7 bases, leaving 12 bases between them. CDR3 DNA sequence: TGTGCCAGCAGCCCTGCATTTAGGGAGCAGTACTTC. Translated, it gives CASSPAFREQYF.

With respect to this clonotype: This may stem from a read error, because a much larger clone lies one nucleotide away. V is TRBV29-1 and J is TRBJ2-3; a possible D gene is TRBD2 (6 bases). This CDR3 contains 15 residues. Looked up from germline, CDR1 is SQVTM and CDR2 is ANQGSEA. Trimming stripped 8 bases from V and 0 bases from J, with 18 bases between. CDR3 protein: CSIHRDFDSTDTQYF. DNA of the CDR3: TGCAGCATACACCGGGACTTTGATAGCACAGATACGCAGTATTTT.

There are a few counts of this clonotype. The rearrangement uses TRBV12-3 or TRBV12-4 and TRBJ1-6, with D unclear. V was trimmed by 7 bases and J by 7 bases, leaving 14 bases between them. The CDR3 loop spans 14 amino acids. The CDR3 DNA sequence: TGTGCCAGCAACCCGGCGGGGAGGAATTCACCCCTCCACTTT. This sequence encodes CASNPAGRNSPLHF.

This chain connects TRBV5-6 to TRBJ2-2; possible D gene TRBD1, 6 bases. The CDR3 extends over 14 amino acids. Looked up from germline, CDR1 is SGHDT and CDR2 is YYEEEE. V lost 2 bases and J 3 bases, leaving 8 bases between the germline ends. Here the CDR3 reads CASSFRQDTGELFF. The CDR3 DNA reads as TGTGCCAGCAGCTTCCGACAGGACACCGGGGAGCTGTTTTTT. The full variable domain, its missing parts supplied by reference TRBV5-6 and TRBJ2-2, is DAGVTQSPTHLIKTRGQQVTLRCSPKSGHDTVSWYQQALGQGPQFIFQYYEEEERQRGNFPDRFSGHQFPNYSSELNVNALLLGDSALYLCASSFRQDTGELFFGEGSRLTVL.

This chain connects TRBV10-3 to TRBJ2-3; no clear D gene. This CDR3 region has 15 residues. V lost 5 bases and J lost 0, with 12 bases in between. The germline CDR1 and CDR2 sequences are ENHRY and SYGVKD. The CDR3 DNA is TGTGCCATCAGTAGGACGGTAGCTAGCACAGATACGCAGTATTTT. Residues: CAISRTVASTDTQYF.

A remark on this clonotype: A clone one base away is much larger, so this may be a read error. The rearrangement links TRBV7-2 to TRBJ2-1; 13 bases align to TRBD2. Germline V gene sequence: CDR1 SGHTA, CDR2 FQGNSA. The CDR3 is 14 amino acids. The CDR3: CASSPGLAGYEQVF. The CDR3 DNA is TGTGCCAGCAGTCCGGGACTAGCGGGGTATGAGCAGGTCTTC.

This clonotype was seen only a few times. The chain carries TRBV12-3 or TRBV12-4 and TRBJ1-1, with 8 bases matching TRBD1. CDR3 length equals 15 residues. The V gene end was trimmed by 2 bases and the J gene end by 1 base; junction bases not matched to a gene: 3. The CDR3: CASSLLRGRNTEAFF. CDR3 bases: TGTGCCAGCAGTTTACTCAGGGGGCGGAACACTGAAGCTTTCTTT.

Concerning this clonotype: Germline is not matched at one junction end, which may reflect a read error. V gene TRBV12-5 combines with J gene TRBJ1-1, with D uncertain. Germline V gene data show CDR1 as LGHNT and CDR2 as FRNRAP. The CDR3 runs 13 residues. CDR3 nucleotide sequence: TGTGCTAGTGGTTTGGAATCTAACACTGAAACTTTCTTT. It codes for CASGLESNTETFF.

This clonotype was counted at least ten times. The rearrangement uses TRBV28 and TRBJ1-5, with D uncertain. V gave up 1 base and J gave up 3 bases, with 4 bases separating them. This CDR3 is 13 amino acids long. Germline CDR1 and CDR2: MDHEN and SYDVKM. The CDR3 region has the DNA TGTGCCAGCAGTTTATCTCTCAATCAGCCCCAGCATTTT. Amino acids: CASSLSLNQPQHF.

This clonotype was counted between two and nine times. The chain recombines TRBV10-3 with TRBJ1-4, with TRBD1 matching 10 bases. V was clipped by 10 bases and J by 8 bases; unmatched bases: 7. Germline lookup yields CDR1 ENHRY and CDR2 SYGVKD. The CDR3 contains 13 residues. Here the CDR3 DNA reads TGTGCCACCACCCGGGACAGGGGCGAAAAACTGTTTTTT. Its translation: CATTRDRGEKLFF.

The CDR3 is CASSPGGRGLRDEQYF. The CDR3, as DNA: TGTGCCAGCTCACCGGGCGGGAGGGGTTTGCGGGACGAGCAGTACTTC. This chain joins TRBV18 and TRBJ2-7; 9 nucleotides align to TRBD2. The length of the CDR3 is 16 residues. The J segment lost 5 bases and the V segment lost 3 bases, leaving 11 bases of the junction unmatched. Germline CDR1 KGHSH, CDR2 LQKENI.

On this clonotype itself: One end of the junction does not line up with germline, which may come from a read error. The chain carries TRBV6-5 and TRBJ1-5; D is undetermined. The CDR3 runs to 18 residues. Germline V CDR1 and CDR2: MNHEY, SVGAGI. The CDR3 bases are TGTGCCAGCAGTTACTCGAGGCGAACGCTATATAGCGATCAGCCCCAGCATTTT. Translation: CASSYSRRTLYSDQPQHF.

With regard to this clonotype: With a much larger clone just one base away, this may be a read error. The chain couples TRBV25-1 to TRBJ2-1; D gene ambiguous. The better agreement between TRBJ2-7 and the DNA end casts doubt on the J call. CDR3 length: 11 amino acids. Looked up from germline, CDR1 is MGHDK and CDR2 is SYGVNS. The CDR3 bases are TGTGCCAGCCTCTCTCTCTACGAGCAGTACTTC. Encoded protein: CASLSLYEQYF.

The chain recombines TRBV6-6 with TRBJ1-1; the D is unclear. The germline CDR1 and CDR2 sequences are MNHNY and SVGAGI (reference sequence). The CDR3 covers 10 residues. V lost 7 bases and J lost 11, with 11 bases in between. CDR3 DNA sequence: TGTGCCAGCACTGGGTTTCGGGCTTTCTTT. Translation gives CASTGFRAFF.